This T cell receptor beta chain was sequenced in a study of blood T cell repertoires in COVID-19. Study-wide background: Samples came from the United States, Italy and Spain, spanning acute and convalescent COVID-19.

Germline V gene data show CDR1 as MNHNY and CDR2 as SVGAGI (reference sequence). V gave up 7 bases and J gave up 4 bases, with 22 bases separating them. This CDR3 contains 16 residues. Sequenced by immunoSEQ multiplex PCR; TCRdb stores in-frame clones only, minus some. The sample has 150,000 to 180,000 clones; approximately 90% are singletons. This sequence joins TRBV6-6 and TRBJ2-5; tentative D call: TRBD2 (6 bases). The sample comprised peripheral blood. The clonotype was recovered from a woman aged 70-85 years with acute or convalescent COVID-19. CDR3 protein: CASTPRGLGSGETQYF. The CDR3 bases are TGTGCCAGCACCCCTAGGGGTTTGGGTAGCGGAGAGACCCAGTACTTC.